The T cell receptor (beta chain) described here comes from a study of PD-L1 blockade in urothelial cancer. Study at large: Prior regimens of chemotherapy numbered 0 to 3 per patient. Samples came from 3 weeks, at the second dose, and 6 weeks into treatment. Blood samples had a median of around 150,000 T cells. Findings of the study overall: Better survival was predicted by below-median pretreatment blood TCR clonality.

Time point noted: pretreatment peripheral blood. Concerning this clone itself: The antigen is not known.

TCRdb's copy holds only in-frame clones and misses some; the assay was immunoSEQ multiplex PCR. The sample consists of approximately 70,000 clones, less than 90% of them appearing once. V was shortened by 4 bases and J by 4 bases, with 14 bases between the two germline ends. CDR3 length equals 15 residues. Germline V lookup: CDR1 SGHTA, CDR2 FQGTGA. The specimen was PBMCs, collected around atezolizumab (anti-PD-L1) treatment. This sequence joins TRBV7-3 and TRBJ2-1; possibly TRBD1 for D (6 bases). The sequence derives from a woman between 65 and 79 years old with urothelial cancer. CDR3 region: CASSSGAGAYNEQFF. The DNA for the CDR3 is TGTGCCAGCAGCTCTGGGGCAGGGGCTTACAATGAGCAGTTCTTC.